This TCR beta chain was obtained from a study of T cell responses to AZD1222 COVID-19 vaccine. Study results and limitations: A mostly white British donor set with more females was recruited, and clonal diversity was possibly underestimated. Close to half of spike-specific TCRs reportedly recognize unmutated variant regions.

Clones were sequenced by immunoSEQ multiplex PCR, and TCRdb holds only the in-frame ones, with some missing. Of around 88,000 clones listed, 88% were seen once; the top ten hold 5.8%. The germline CDR1 and CDR2 sequences are MNHEY and SVGAGI. Trimming cost V 7 bases and J 7 bases; bases outside gene matches: 11. The CDR3 sequence is 14 residues long. This clone was detected a few times. Its antigen remains unknown. The rearrangement uses TRBV6-5 and TRBJ1-2; 8 bases line up with TRBD1. Material: peripheral blood, obtained on day 0 of AZD1222 vaccination. This TCR came from an adult in good health. CDR3 nucleotides: TGTGCCAGCATCCCAGGGGGCCGCGCTGGTGGCTACACCTTC. This translates into CASIPGGRAGGYTF.